A selection of T cell receptor beta chains follows, all from one sample in a study of cytomegalovirus exposure and HLA in healthy donors. Data came from immunoSEQ multiplex PCR; TCRdb stores just in-frame clones and leaves some out. The sample includes 55,000 or so clones, about 84% of them seen just once. The source material was PBMCs. The receptors derive from a man aged 25 to 45 in good health and CMV-seronegative. CDR3s include the opening cysteine and the closing phenylalanine or tryptophan. A D gene is named only where the DNA matches it firmly. Expanded clones are given a class, and other clones once, few, many or no size at all.

TRBJ1-1 - TRBV7-9 - CASSPTVNTEAFF TGTGCCAGCAGCCCTACAGTGAACACTGAAGCTTTCTTT
TRBJ2-2 few TRBV9 - CASSVRTGELFF TGTGCCAGCAGCGTCAGGACCGGGGAGCTGTTTTTT
TRBJ1-2 few TRBV5-4 TRBD1 CASSLGGQTYGYTF TGTGCCAGCAGCTTGGGGGGACAGACCTATGGCTACACCTTC
TRBJ2-3 - TRBV30 - CAWSVGARGTDTQYF TGTGCCTGGAGTGTAGGGGCGCGCGGCACAGATACGCAGTATTTT
TRBJ1-4 - TRBV11-2 - CASSYGSTTNEKLFF TGTGCCAGCAGCTACGGGTCGACAACTAATGAAAAACTGTTTTTT
TRBJ2-3 few TRBV21-1 - CASPRLAGDEDTQYF TGTGCCAGCCCCCGACTAGCGGGAGATGAAGATACGCAGTATTTT
TRBJ1-6 - TRBV9 - CASSSRGQVYNSPLHF TGTGCCAGCAGCTCCCGGGGACAAGTCTATAATTCACCCCTCCACTTT
TRBJ1-2 few TRBV10-3 - CAISESWGNRDYGYTF TGTGCCATCAGTGAGTCTTGGGGAAACAGGGACTATGGCTACACCTTC
TRBJ2-3 - TRBV10-1 TRBD2 CASQGTRGWSGGNTDTQYF TGCGCCAGCCAGGGGACGAGGGGGTGGAGCGGGGGGAACACAGATACGCAGTATTTT
TRBJ2-4 - TRBV25-1 TRBD1 CASRRGQGDIQYF TGTGCCAGCAGGCGAGGACAGGGAGACATTCAGTACTTC
TRBJ1-2 - TRBV7-2 TRBD1 CASSSGTGTGYTF TGTGCCAGCAGCTCGGGGACAGGGACTGGCTACACCTTC
TRBJ2-7 - TRBV29-1 TRBD1 CSVEMGRGNSYEQYF TGCAGCGTTGAAATGGGCAGGGGGAACTCCTACGAGCAGTACTTC
TRBJ1-1 - TRBV7-2 - CASSLSQGGLSEAFF TGTGCCAGCAGCTTATCTCAGGGAGGCTTGTCTGAAGCTTTCTTT
TRBJ1-1 - TRBV10-1 TRBD1 CASSGADRVNTEAFF TGCGCCAGCAGTGGTGCGGACAGGGTGAACACTGAAGCTTTCTTT
TRBJ1-2 - TRBV6-5 - CASKTGSNYGYTF TGTGCCTCAAAGACGGGATCTAACTATGGCTACACCTTC
TRBJ1-6 - TRBV7-9 - CASSFTRGDSPLHF TGTGCCAGCAGCTTCACCAGGGGTGATTCACCCCTCCACTTT
TRBJ2-7 - TRBV5-4 - CASSPQGGYEQYF TGTGCCAGCAGCCCCCAGGGCGGCTACGAGCAGTACTTC
TRBJ2-5 - TRBV7-9 - CASSNGRMETQYF TGTGCCAGCTCCAACGGGAGAATGGAGACCCAGTACTTC
TRBJ1-2 - TRBV6-6 TRBD1 CASSPPGQGFGYTF TGTGCCAGCAGCCCACCGGGACAGGGGTTTGGCTACACCTTC
TRBJ1-5 - TRBV4-3 TRBD1 CASSQDIGTGNQPQHF TGCGCCAGCAGCCAAGATATCGGGACAGGGAATCAGCCCCAGCATTTT
TRBJ2-1 - TRBV19 - CASIGDSYNEQFF TGTGCCAGTATCGGGGACTCCTACAATGAGCAGTTCTTC
TRBJ1-1 - TRBV5-4 - CASSLGSGMNTEAFF TGTGCCAGCAGCTTGGGATCAGGGATGAACACTGAAGCTTTCTTT
TRBJ2-3 - TRBV21-1 - CASRDRLTDTQYF TGTGCCAGCCGGGACAGGTTAACAGATACGCAGTATTTT
TRBJ1-1 once TRBV2 - CASISRGGGLGTEAFF TGTGCCAGCATATCCCGAGGGGGGGGGCTGGGCACTGAAGCTTTCTTT
TRBJ2-1 - TRBV9 TRBD2 CASSVESAGGTLYNEQFF TGTGCCAGCAGCGTAGAGTCGGCCGGGGGGACCCTATACAATGAGCAGTTCTTC
TRBJ1-4 - TRBV7-9 - CASSLARGRENEKLFF TGTGCCAGCAGCTTAGCGCGAGGCAGGGAAAATGAAAAACTGTTTTTT
TRBJ1-5 - TRBV2 TRBD1 CASSGSPDRSHQPQHF TGTGCCAGCAGTGGCAGCCCGGACAGGTCGCATCAGCCCCAGCATTTT
TRBJ2-2 - TRBV7-7 - CASSSLAANTGELFF TGTGCTAGCAGCTCGTTAGCGGCAAACACCGGGGAGCTGTTTTTT
TRBJ1-2 - TRBV6-5 TRBD1 CASIGTAGYTF TGTGCCAGCATCGGGACAGCCGGCTACACCTTC
TRBJ2-3 - TRBV15 - CATSRGQGIDTQYF TGTGCCACCAGCAGAGGCCAGGGGATAGATACGCAGTATTTT
TRBJ1-5 - TRBV19 TRBD1 CASSPDRGKNQPQHF TGTGCCAGTAGTCCGGACAGGGGAAAGAATCAGCCCCAGCATTTT
TRBJ2-1 - TRBV6-6 TRBD2 CASSWRIAGENEQFF TGTGCCAGCAGTTGGAGAATAGCGGGAGAGAATGAGCAGTTCTTC
TRBJ2-7 - TRBV27 - CASSPRGGIFSYEQYF TGTGCCAGCAGCCCGAGGGGGGGAATTTTTTCCTACGAGCAGTACTTC
TRBJ2-7 - TRBV15 TRBD2 CATSRGGGRSLYEQYF TGTGCCACCAGCAGAGGCGGGGGACGCTCTCTTTACGAGCAGTACTTC
TRBJ2-1 - TRBV2 TRBD2 CASIPGLATYNEQFF TGTGCCAGCATTCCGGGACTAGCGACCTACAATGAGCAGTTCTTC
TRBJ2-1 - TRBV7-2 - CASSSPPGSEQFF TGTGCCAGCAGCTCCCCCCCGGGTAGCGAGCAGTTCTTC
TRBJ1-2 - TRBV29-1 TRBD1 CSVEWKGTGYGYTF TGCAGCGTTGAGTGGAAGGGGACAGGCTATGGCTACACCTTC
TRBJ2-7 once TRBV5-1 TRBD1 CASSPHRGSYEQYF TGCGCCAGCAGCCCCCACAGGGGCTCCTACGAGCAGTACTTC
TRBJ1-2 - TRBV29-1 - CSVGQTQNYGYTF TGCAGCGTGGGGCAGACACAAAACTATGGCTACACCTTC
TRBJ2-3 once TRBV6-1 TRBD2 CASSVLRLAGGPDTQYF TGTGCCAGCAGTGTCCTTAGGCTTGCGGGAGGGCCAGATACGCAGTATTTT
TRBJ2-1 - TRBV7-9 TRBD1 CASSLGTGQRYNEQFF TGTGCCAGCAGCTTAGGGACAGGCCAACGATACAATGAGCAGTTCTTC
TRBJ2-2 - TRBV6-4 TRBD2 CASSDSREGTGELFF TGTGCCAGCAGTGACTCGCGGGAGGGCACCGGGGAGCTGTTTTTT
TRBJ1-2 few TRBV6-5 TRBD1 CASSRTGNGDYGYTF TGTGCCAGCAGTCGGACAGGGAACGGGGACTATGGCTACACCTTC
TRBJ1-2 - TRBV28 TRBD1 CASSLISGTGSQTF TGTGCCAGCAGTCTCATATCCGGGACAGGGTCGCAAACCTTC
TRBJ1-1 - TRBV19 - CASIRGFGTEAFF TGTGCCAGTATCCGGGGGTTCGGGACTGAAGCTTTCTTT
TRBJ2-1 - TRBV12-5 TRBD2 CASGGGYNEQFF TGTGCTAGTGGCGGGGGGTACAATGAGCAGTTCTTC
TRBJ1-5 - TRBV7-2 - CASSLTSLGNQPQHF TGTGCCAGCAGCTTAACAAGTTTGGGCAATCAGCCCCAGCATTTT
TRBJ1-1 - TRBV5-1 TRBD1 CASRGQEDTEAFF TGCGCCAGCCGGGGACAGGAGGACACTGAAGCTTTCTTT
TRBJ2-7 - TRBV25-1 TRBD1 CASSHEKGAVDEQYF TGTGCCAGCAGCCACGAAAAGGGGGCGGTAGACGAGCAGTACTTC